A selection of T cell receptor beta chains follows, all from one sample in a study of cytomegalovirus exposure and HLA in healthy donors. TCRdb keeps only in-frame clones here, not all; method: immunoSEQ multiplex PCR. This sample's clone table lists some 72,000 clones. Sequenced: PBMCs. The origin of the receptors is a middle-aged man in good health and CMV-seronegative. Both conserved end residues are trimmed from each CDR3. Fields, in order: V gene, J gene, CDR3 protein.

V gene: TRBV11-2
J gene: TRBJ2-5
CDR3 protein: ASSLDRLAVAGAQY

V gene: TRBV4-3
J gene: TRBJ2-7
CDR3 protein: ASSQDSISSYEQY

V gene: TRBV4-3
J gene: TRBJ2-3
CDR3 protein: ASSQGTSGGYTQY

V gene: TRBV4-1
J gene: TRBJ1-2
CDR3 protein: ASSAGQNYGYT

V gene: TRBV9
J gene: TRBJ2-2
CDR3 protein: ASSVVSSTGELF

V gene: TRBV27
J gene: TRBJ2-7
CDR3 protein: ASSPMGQEIYEQY

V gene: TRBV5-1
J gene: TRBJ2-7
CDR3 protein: ASSPGLAGGNEQY

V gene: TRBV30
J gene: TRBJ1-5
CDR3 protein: AWSGGSNQPQH

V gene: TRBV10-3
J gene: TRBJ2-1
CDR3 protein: AISERGAEQF

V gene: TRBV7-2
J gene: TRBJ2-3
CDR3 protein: ASTRADTQY

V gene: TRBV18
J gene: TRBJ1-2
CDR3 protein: ASSPLGTATNYGYT

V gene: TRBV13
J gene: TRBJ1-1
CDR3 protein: ASSAEGDRNTEAF

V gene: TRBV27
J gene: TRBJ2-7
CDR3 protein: ASSVYRDREVWWEQY

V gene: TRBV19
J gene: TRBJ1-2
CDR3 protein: ASSTRQGSGYT

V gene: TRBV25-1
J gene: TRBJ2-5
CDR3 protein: ASSETGGRVKTQY

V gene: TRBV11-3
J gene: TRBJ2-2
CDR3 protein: ASSLGGNTGELF

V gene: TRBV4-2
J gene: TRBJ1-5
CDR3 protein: ASSQEGQGQPQH

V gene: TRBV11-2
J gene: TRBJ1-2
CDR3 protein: ASSTRAREMLGYT

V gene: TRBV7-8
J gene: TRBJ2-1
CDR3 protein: ASSLRRGLDYEQF

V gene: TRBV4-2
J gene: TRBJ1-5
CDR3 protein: ASSQDGTVTDSNQPQH

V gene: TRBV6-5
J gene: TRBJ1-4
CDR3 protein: ASSRGTAEKLF

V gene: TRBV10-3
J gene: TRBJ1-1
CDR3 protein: AISATTGGLLGAF

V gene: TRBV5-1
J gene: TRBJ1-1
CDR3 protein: ASSLDVRRNTEAF

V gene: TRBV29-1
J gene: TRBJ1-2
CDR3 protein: SVLRGQLNYGYT

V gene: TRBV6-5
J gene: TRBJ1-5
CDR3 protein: ASSYGGSNQPQH

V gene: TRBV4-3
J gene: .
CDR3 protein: ASSHGRRDSKYEQY

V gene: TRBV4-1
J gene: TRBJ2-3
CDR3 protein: ASSQKAPPAAITDTQY

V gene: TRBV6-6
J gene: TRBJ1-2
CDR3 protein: ASLGTANYGYT

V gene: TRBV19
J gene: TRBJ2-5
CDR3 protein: ASSPGLAGLQETQY

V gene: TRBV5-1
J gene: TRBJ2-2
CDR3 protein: ASSGGAGGVTGELF

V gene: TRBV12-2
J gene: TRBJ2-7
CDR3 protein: ASRLKTIGVEGEQY

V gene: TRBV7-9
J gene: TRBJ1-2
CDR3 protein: ASSLAKRVT

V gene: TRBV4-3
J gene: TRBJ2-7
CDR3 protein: ASSPRRAGGYEQY

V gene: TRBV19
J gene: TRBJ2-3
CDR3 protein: ASSIGPVFSTDTQY

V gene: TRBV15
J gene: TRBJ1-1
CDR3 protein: ATSRDLPSRGTEAF

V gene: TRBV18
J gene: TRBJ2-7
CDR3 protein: ASSLNGGGYEQY

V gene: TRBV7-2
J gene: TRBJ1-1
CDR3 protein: ASSLAGQYEAF

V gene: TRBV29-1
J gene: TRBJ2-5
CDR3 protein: SVEGGSRVQY